These T cell receptor beta chains were read from a single sample in a study of cytomegalovirus exposure and HLA in healthy donors. Generated by immunoSEQ multiplex PCR, the TCRdb table keeps only in-frame clones and is missing some. Of about 170,000 clones listed, 70% to 90% were seen once; the top ten hold approximately 2.5%. The sample was PBMCs. These receptors all come from a man aged 25-45 years in good health and CMV-seropositive. Both conserved end residues are part of each CDR3. The size entry is marked missing in some rows and otherwise reads once, few, many or a size class.

v_call	clone_size	j_call	cdr3_aa
TRBV5-1	-	TRBJ2-3	CASSLVGPPGDTQYF
TRBV10-3	few	TRBJ1-1	CAISETPSGGATEAFF
TRBV2	-	TRBJ2-1	CASNRIQGEQFF
TRBV27	-	TRBJ1-6	CASSPGIYNSPLHF
TRBV7-9	-	TRBJ2-1	CASRTGRGSSSYNEQFF
TRBV12-5	-	TRBJ2-5	CASGLVLGGPQETQYF
TRBV7-9	-	TRBJ2-1	CASSLPAGGNEQFF
TRBV6-6	few	TRBJ1-3	CASRAGVGEGNTIYF
TRBV4-3	few	TRBJ1-1	CASSNRQGFGYAFF
TRBV7-6	-	TRBJ2-7	CASSLSGAYEQYF